The present TCR beta chain was sequenced within a study of T cell responses to AZD1222 COVID-19 vaccine. Study-wide findings and caveats: Dominant at 160-218 and 743-854, vaccine-associated CD4 TCRs also spanned spike. Only a handful of individuals given AZD1222 were seropositive at baseline. When two AZD1222 doses had been given, Spike-specific TCR breadth and depth rose.

The CDR3 sequence is 13 residues long. Deletions cut 0 bases from V and 1 base from J, with 4 bases between. CDR1 and CDR2 (germline): SGHRS, YFSETQ. Method: immunoSEQ multiplex PCR; TCRdb's copy keeps in-frame clones and lacks some. The sample has 140,000 or so clones; more than 70% are singletons. Worth noting for this clone: Its cognate antigen is unknown. Other DNA variants within this sample encode the same CDR3.

The TCR originated in an adult who received the AZD1222 COVID-19 vaccine. The sequencing used peripheral blood, collected 28 days after the second AZD1222 dose. V usage is TRBV5-1 and J usage is TRBJ1-1; D not resolved. The CDR3 protein is CASSLGPNTEAFF. The CDR3 nucleotides read TGCGCCAGCAGCTTGGGGCCGAACACTGAAGCTTTCTTT.